This T cell receptor (beta chain) originates from a study of PD-1 blockade in classical Hodgkin lymphoma (TCRdb year 2020). The study in broad terms: Nivolumab dosing was 3 mg/kg intravenously every 2 weeks, continuing until either disease progression or unacceptable toxicity. To define a peripheral blood immune signature of response to PD-1 blockade in classical Hodgkin lymphoma, the study combined TCR beta sequencing with CyTOF. Study-level results and caveats: Trial patients achieving complete response had baseline diversity similar to newly diagnosed patients, whereas partial responders and progressors had significantly lower diversity. Baseline TCR diversity was reported to be lower in newly diagnosed patients than in healthy donors, and even lower in relapsed/refractory patients. CD4+ but not CD8+ TCR diversity rose significantly by C4D1 (p=0.0027 vs p=0.16), most apparent in complete responders (p=0.02). Patients starting nivolumab less than 1 year after ASCT had lower diversity and were excluded from later analyses to avoid confounding by immune reconstitution. The study was restricted to a single clinical trial cohort, and the causes of repertoire differences, possibly disease activity or prior therapy, were left undefined.

Of note for this clone: Its antigen remains undetermined. Base qualities are missing; no much larger clone stands one base away.

Genomic DNA was isolated using the Qiagen DNeasy kit from unsorted PBMCs as well as from negatively selected CD4+ and CD8+ fractions. TCR beta CDR3 regions were subjected to amplification by immunoSEQ multiplex PCR with primers that anneal to V and J segments. A synthetic immune receptor repertoire was used to minimize amplification bias, and remaining bias was computationally removed after sequencing. As for how the authors treated the data: Custom Python scripts were used to quantify repertoire diversity as the Shannon entropy index. Unsorted, CD4+ and CD8+ repertoires were analyzed separately, except in combined analyses where CD4+ and CD8+ sequences were merged in silico. A clone counted as expanded when the clone's frequency after treatment rose at least 2-fold relative to C1D1, and clones undetected at baseline were given a pseudocount of 0.5. Clones with 0 or 1 copy at C1D1 were defined as singleton clones, while clones with 2 or more copies were defined as non-singleton clones. Clones expanded in unsorted samples were assigned a CD4+, CD8+ or unknown annotation through matching of protein sequences in sorted samples from the same patient. Wilcoxon tests were applied to paired samples to test diversity changes from C1D1 to C4D1. TCRdb limited this immuneACCESS table to in-frame rearrangements with V and J called. A share of clones is missing; checked studies link under half to unresolved V genes, and the rest is unexplained. Clone size and V and J calls were adopted from that table, with D and trimming inferred from the DNA. This sample comprises approximately 59,000 clones, 75% to 95% of them detected only once. The ten largest clones represent less than 11% of the sample.

The CDR3 runs 13 amino acids, cysteine and phenylalanine included. Of the read, only the CDR3 DNA is kept; its 39 bases are in frame from base 1. Relative to germline, V is 4 bases shorter and J is 4 bases shorter, with 8 bases between their ends. CDR1 and CDR2 (MNHEY, SMNVEV) derive from the germline V gene (reference sequence). The sample's time point label, decoded: cycle 2 day 1 (C2D1) of nivolumab. Relapse after autologous stem cell transplantation had occurred in all trial patients, and cohorts A, B and C were distinguished by prior brentuximab vedotin exposure. The trial cohort was composed of under 70 patients with relapsed/refractory classical Hodgkin lymphoma, for whom complete response, partial response or progressive disease was recorded as best overall response. Single-agent nivolumab was administered to trial patients in the multi-cohort phase II CheckMate 205 trial. Best overall response was determined by an independent review committee according to the 2007 International Working Group response criteria. PBMCs from the trial were collected at three points: immediately before nivolumab initiation (C1D1), and during therapy at cycle 2 day 1 and cycle 4 day 1. After peripheral blood was drawn into 8 mL Vacutainer Cell Preparation Tubes, PBMCs were isolated by centrifugation and then cryopreserved.

The chain is made from TRBV27 and TRBJ1-5; the D gene is unclear. This clonotype originated in a human donor with classical Hodgkin lymphoma. Sequencing used peripheral blood mononuclear cells (PBMCs), obtained before the second cycle of nivolumab. Here is the DNA: TGTGCCAGCAGTTGGGCGACGAATCAGCCCCAGCATTTT. Its coded protein is CASSWATNQPQHF.